This T cell receptor beta chain was captured in a study of T cell repertoires in cytomegalovirus infection. General study results and limits: Within the response measured ex vivo, HLA-C-restricted CMV-specific TCR beta clonotypes were dominant.

About this clonotype: Its specificity is unknown.

TCRdb reanalysed the reads using MiXCR and keeps one entry per CDR3 protein. The profile covers hundreds of thousands of distinct CDR3 sequences, with roughly 33% appearing a single time and roughly 12% taken by the ten largest. J gave up 7 bases and V 5 bases, and 10 bases lay outside the gene matches. This CDR3 has 16 amino acids. Germline CDR1 and CDR2: LNHDA and SQIVND (reference sequence). The chain joins TRBV19 to TRBJ2-1; 11 bases line up with TRBD1. This clonotype was sampled from a human donor in good health (CMV status not recorded). Some clones in this sample may be carry-over from other donors' samples. Sequenced here: cultured CD8+ T cells from PBMCs, sampled from culture after CMV antigen stimulation. The CDR3 sequence is CASSVPGTGGVNEQFF. In DNA form, the CDR3 reads TGTGCCAGTAGTGTGCCCGGGACAGGGGGAGTAAATGAGCAGTTCTTC.